This T cell receptor beta chain was profiled in a study of identical twins. Study conclusions and caveats: Excess twin sharing in beta out-of-frame sequences was weaker. Out-of-frame alpha sequences shared by twins were enriched for low generation probability. Monozygotic twins shared more out-of-frame TCR alpha than recombination models predicted.

Template switching, a step in the protocol, added a universal primer site, and cDNA carried unique molecular identifiers. TCRdb re-analysed the 5' RACE reads in MiXCR, keeping a single row per CDR3 protein. The data contain about 920,000 distinct CDR3 sequences, more than 9% of them singletons. A note on this clonotype: Its antigen is not identified.

Trimming pared 10 bases from V and 4 bases from J, leaving 20 bases between. The CDR3 sequence is 16 residues long. Germline V lookup: CDR1 SGHDN, CDR2 FVKESK. These records were also assigned to another study, of yellow fever vaccine responses in identical twins.

The V call is TRBV14, the J call TRBJ2-6, with D possibly being TRBD2 (6 bases). Sequencing input: PBMCs. The sequence was obtained from a woman in her late teens or twenties in good health. The CDR3 protein is CATDHANRGGANVLTF. CDR3 in DNA: TGTGCCACCGATCACGCGAATCGGGGGGGGGCCAACGTCCTGACTTTC.